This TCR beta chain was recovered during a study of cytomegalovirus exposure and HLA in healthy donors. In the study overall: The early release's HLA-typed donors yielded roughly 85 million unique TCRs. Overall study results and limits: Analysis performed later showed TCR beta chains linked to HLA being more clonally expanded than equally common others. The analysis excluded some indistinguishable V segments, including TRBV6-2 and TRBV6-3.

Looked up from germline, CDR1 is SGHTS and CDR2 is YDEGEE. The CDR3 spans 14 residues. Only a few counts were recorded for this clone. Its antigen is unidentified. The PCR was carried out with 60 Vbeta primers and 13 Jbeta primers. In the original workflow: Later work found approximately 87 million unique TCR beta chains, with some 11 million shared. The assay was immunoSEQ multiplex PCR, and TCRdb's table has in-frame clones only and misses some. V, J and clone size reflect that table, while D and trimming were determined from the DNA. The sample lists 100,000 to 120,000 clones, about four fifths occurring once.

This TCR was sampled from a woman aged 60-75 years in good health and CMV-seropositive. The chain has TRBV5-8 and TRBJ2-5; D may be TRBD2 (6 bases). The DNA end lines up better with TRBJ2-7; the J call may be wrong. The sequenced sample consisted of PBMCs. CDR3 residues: CASSLAGVLDEQYF. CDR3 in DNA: TGTGCCAGCAGCTTGGCGGGAGTATTGGACGAGCAGTACTTC.